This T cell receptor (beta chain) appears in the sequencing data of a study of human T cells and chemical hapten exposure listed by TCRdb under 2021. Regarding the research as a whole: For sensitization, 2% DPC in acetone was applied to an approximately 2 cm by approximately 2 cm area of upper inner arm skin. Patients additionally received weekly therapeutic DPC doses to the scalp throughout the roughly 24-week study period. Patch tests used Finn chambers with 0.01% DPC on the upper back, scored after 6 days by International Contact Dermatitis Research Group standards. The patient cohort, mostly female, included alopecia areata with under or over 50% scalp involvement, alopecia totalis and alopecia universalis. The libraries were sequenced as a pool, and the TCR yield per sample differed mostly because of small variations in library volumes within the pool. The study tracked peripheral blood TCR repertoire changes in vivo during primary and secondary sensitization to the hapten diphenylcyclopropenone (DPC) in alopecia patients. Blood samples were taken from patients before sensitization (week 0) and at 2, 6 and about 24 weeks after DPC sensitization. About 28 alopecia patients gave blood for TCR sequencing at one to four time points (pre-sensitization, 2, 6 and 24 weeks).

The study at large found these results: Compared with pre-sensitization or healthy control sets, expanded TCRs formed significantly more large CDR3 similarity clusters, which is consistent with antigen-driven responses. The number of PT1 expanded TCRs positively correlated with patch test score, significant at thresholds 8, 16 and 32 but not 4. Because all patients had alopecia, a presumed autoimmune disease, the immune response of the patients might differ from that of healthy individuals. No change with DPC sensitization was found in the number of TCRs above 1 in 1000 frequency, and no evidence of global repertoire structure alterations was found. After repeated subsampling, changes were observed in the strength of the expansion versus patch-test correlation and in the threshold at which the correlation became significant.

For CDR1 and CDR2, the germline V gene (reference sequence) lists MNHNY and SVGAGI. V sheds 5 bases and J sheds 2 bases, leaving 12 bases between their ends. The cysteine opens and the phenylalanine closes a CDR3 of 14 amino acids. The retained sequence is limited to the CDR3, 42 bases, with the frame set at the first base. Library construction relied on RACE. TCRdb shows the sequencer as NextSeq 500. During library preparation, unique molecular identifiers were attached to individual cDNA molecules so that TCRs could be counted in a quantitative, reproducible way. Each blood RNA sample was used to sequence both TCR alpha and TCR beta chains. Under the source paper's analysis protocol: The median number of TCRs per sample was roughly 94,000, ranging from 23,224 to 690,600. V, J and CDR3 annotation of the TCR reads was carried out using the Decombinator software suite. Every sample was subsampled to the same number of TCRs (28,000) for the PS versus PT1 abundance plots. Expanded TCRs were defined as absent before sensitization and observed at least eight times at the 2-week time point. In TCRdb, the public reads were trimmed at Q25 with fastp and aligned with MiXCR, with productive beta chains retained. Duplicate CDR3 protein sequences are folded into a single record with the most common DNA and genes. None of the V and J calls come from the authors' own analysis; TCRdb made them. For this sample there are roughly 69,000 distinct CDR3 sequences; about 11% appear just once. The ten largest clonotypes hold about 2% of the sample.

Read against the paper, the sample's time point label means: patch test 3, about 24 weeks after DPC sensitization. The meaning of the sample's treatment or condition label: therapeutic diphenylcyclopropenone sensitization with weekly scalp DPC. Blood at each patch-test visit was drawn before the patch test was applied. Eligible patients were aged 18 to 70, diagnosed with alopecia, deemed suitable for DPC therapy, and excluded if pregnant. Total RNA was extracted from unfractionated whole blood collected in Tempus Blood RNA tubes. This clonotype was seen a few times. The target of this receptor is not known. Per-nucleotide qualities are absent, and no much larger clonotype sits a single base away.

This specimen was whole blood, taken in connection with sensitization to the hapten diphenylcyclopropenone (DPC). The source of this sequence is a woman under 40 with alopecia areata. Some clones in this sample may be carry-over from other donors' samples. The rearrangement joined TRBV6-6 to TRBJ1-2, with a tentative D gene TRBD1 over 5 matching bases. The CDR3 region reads CASSRQGLNYGYTF. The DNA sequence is TGTGCCAGCAGTCGTCAGGGACTGAACTATGGCTACACCTTC.